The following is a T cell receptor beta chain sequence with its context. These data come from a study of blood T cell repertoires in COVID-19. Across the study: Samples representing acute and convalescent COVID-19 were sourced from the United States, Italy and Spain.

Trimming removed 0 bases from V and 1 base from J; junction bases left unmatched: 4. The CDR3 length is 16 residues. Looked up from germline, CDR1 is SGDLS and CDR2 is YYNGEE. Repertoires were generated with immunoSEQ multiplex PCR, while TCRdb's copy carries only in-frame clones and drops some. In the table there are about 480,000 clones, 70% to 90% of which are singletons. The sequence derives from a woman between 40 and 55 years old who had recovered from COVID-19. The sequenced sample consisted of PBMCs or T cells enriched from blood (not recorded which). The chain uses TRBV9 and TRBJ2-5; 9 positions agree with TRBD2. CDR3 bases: TGTGCCAGCAGCGTAGATACTAGCGGGCTCCAAGAGACCCAGTACTTC. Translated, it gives CASSVDTSGLQETQYF. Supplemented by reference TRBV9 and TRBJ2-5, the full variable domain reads DSGVTQTPKHLITATGQRVTLRCSPRSGDLSVYWYQQSLDQGLQFLIQYYNGEERAKGNILERFSAQQFPDLHSELNLSSLELGDSALYFCASSVDTSGLQETQYFGPGTRLLVL.